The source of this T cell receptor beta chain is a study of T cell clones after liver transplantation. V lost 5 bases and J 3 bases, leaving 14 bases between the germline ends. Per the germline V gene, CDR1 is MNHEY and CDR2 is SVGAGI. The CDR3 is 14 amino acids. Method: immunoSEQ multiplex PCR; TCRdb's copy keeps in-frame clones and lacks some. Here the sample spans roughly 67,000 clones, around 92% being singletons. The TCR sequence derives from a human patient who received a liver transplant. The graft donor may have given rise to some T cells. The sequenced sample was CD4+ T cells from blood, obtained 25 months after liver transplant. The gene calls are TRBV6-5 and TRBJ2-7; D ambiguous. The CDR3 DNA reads TGTGCCAGCAGTCCTACAGTGCCCTTCTACGAGCAGTACTTC. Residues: CASSPTVPFYEQYF.